Listed below are T cell receptor beta chains from one sample, sequenced in a study of Ad26.COV2.S vaccination and SARS-CoV-2 variants. The data were produced by immunoSEQ multiplex PCR, yet TCRdb's version contains in-frame clones alone and is incomplete. This table holds about 280,000 clones, around 87% found once. Material: peripheral blood, obtained in a trial of Ad26.COV2.S vaccine versus placebo. The receptor set was obtained from a person aged 18-60 years who received the Ad26.COV2.S COVID-19 vaccine or a placebo. The CDR3 runs from the conserved cysteine through the conserved F or W. D genes are given only for firm matches. The size of a clone is reported for some rows only, either as once, few or many, or as a class for expanded clones.

d_gene,j_gene,v_gene,abundance,CDR3aa,CDR3nt
TRBD2,TRBJ2-3,TRBV6-2/TRBV6-3,.,CASSYRDYHMKDTQYF,TGTGCCAGCAGTTACAGGGACTACCATATGAAAGATACGCAGTATTTT
TRBD1,TRBJ1-5,TRBV2,.,CASSPTGGNNQPQHF,TGTGCCAGCAGTCCGACAGGGGGTAACAATCAGCCCCAGCATTTT
.,TRBJ2-7,TRBV6-2/TRBV6-3,.,CASSPSYEQYF,TGTGCCAGCAGTCCCTCCTACGAGCAGTACTTC
.,TRBJ1-3,TRBV7-2,.,CASSLGRASGNTIYF,TGTGCCAGCAGCTTAGGCAGGGCGTCTGGAAACACCATATATTTT
TRBD2,TRBJ2-3,TRBV7-6,.,CASSEGLTITDTQYF,TGTGCCAGCAGCGAGGGACTAACAATCACAGATACGCAGTATTTT
.,TRBJ1-2,TRBV3-1/TRBV3-2,.,CASSQEGGYGYTF,TGTGCCAGCAGCCAAGAAGGTGGCTATGGCTACACCTTC
.,TRBJ1-5,TRBV7-8,.,CASSPQTGGEVNQPQHF,TGTGCCAGCAGCCCCCAGACGGGGGGCGAGGTCAATCAGCCCCAGCATTTT
.,TRBJ1-4,TRBV7-9,.,CASSLGRQWGGEKLFF,TGTGCCAGCAGCTTAGGGCGCCAGTGGGGAGGTGAAAAACTGTTTTTT
.,TRBJ2-7,TRBV27,.,CASIGIAATNSYEQYF,TGTGCCAGCATAGGGATAGCGGCAACAAACTCCTACGAGCAGTACTTC
TRBD2,TRBJ2-2,TRBV27,.,CASRQAGGNTGELFF,TGTGCCAGCAGACAAGCGGGGGGGAACACCGGGGAGCTGTTTTTT
.,TRBJ1-5,TRBV19,.,CASRWEGGGVNQPQHF,TGTGCCAGTAGGTGGGAGGGTGGAGGGGTAAATCAGCCCCAGCATTTT
TRBD1,TRBJ2-1,TRBV6-5,.,CASSYGDRVNEQFF,TGTGCCAGCAGTTATGGGGACAGGGTAAATGAGCAGTTCTTC
.,TRBJ1-1,TRBV7-2,many,CASRAGPNTEAFF,TGTGCCAGCAGGGCTGGACCGAACACTGAAGCTTTCTTT
.,TRBJ2-3,TRBV6-2/TRBV6-3,.,CASSWGSTDTQYF,TGTGCCAGCAGTTGGGGCAGCACAGATACGCAGTATTTT
TRBD2,TRBJ2-7,TRBV19,.,CASRSGIGSYEQYF,TGTGCCAGTAGAAGCGGGATTGGGTCCTACGAGCAGTACTTC
.,TRBJ2-2,TRBV29-1,.,CSVSISNTGELFF,TGCAGCGTTTCTATTAGTAACACCGGGGAGCTGTTTTTT
TRBD2,TRBJ2-3,TRBV7-9,.,CASSLSGKPTDTQYF,TGTGCCAGCAGTTTGAGCGGGAAGCCAACAGATACGCAGTATTTT
.,TRBJ2-3,TRBV5-1,.,CASSLPGSTDTQYF,TGCGCCAGCAGCTTGCCGGGTAGCACAGATACGCAGTATTTT
.,TRBJ2-7,TRBV6-1,.,CASSEDLGRGLIYEQYF,TGTGCCAGCAGTGAAGATTTAGGCAGGGGTTTAATCTACGAGCAGTACTTC
.,TRBJ2-5,TRBV5-1,.,CASSLGQASYQETQYF,TGCGCCAGCAGCTTGGGACAGGCCTCGTACCAAGAGACCCAGTACTTC
.,TRBJ1-5,TRBV7-2,.,CASSLASWGTVTQPQHF,TGTGCCAGCAGCTTAGCTAGTTGGGGAACCGTGACTCAGCCCCAGCATTTT
TRBD1,TRBJ1-2,TRBV2,.,CASNRDRGNGYTF,TGTGCCAGCAATCGGGACAGGGGGAATGGCTACACCTTC
TRBD1,TRBJ2-5,TRBV5-6,.,CASSPEGASTETQYF,TGTGCCAGCAGCCCAGAGGGGGCTAGTACGGAGACCCAGTACTTC
TRBD1,TRBJ1-2,TRBV7-3,.,CASSFTDRDYGYTF,TGTGCCAGCAGCTTTACGGACAGGGACTATGGCTACACCTTC
TRBD2,TRBJ2-2,TRBV7-8,.,CASSLAWGRAPGELFF,TGTGCCAGCAGCTTAGCCTGGGGGAGGGCCCCCGGGGAGCTGTTTTTT